The 15 T cell receptor beta chains below were found in one sample sequenced in a study of T-cell reconstitution after alpha-beta-depleted transplantation in children. A TCRbeta library incorporating unique molecular identifiers was prepared. TCRdb re-derived calls from the PCR reads in MiXCR, one entry per CDR3 protein. The top ten hold more than 2.5% of the sample, which has 190,000 or so distinct CDR3 sequences, roughly 7.5% seen once. Sequenced material: PBMCs from the stem cell graft donor, taken from the stem cell graft. The source of these receptors is a human donor who donated a stem cell graft to a child with Wiskott-Aldrich syndrome.

This clonotype was recorded many times. This chain connects TRBV5-6 to TRBJ2-3, with 7 positions matching TRBD2. Per germline, CDR1 SGHDT and CDR2 YYEEEE. J gave up 4 bases and V 5 bases, and 10 bases lay outside the gene matches. This CDR3 is built from 15 residues. CDR3 DNA sequence: TGTGCCAGCAGGGTCCGGGGGAGGGAAGCAGATACGCAGTATTTT. This encodes CASRVRGREADTQYF.

A few counts support this clonotype. This rearrangement joins TRBV3-1 to TRBJ1-1; D is ambiguous. Looked up from germline, CDR1 is LGHDT and CDR2 is YNNKEL (reference sequence). The CDR3 loop spans 14 amino acids. V lost 1 base, J lost 0 bases, and 6 bases lay in between. The CDR3 nucleotides read TGTGCCAGCAGCCAAGTGGGGATGAACACTGAAGCTTTCTTT. Protein: CASSQVGMNTEAFF.

This clonotype was recorded at least ten times. The V gene is TRBV20-1, the J gene TRBJ2-6, with D possibly TRBD1 on 6 matching bases. The CDR3 spans 11 residues. Germline V gene sequence: CDR1 DFQATT, CDR2 SNEGSKA (reference sequence). Trimming took off 1 base at V and 15 bases at J, with 10 bases between the two ends. CDR3 in amino acids: CSARGTGPLTF. Here the CDR3 DNA reads TGCAGTGCTAGAGGCACAGGGCCCCTGACTTTC.

About this clonotype itself: A much more abundant neighbour one base away suggests this may be a read error. The V call is TRBV11-3, the J call TRBJ2-3; D may be TRBD2 (6 bases). Deletions cut 5 bases from V and 6 bases from J, with 15 bases between. This CDR3 is built from 14 residues. Germline CDR1 SGHNT, CDR2 YENEEA. CDR3 nucleotide sequence: TGTGCCAGCAGCCTCGGGACTGGCTCGGATACGCAGTATTTT. Translated, it gives CASSLGTGSDTQYF. Drawing the rest from reference TRBV11-3 and TRBJ2-3, the complete variable domain is EAGVVQSPRYKIIEKKQPVAFWCNPISGHNTLYWYLQNLGQGPELLIRYENEEAVDDSQLPKDRFSAERLKGVDSTLKIQPAELGDSAVYLCASSLGTGSDTQYFGPGTRLTVL.

This chain joins TRBV28 and TRBJ2-1; D uncertain. CDR1 is MDHEN and CDR2 is SYDVKM in the germline V gene. V dropped 2 bases and J dropped 10 bases, with 6 bases sitting between them. This CDR3 spans 11 amino acids. Here the CDR3 reads CASSLEREQFF. CDR3 nucleotides: TGTGCCAGCAGTTTAGAGAGGGAGCAGTTCTTC.

This clonotype showed up many times. This chain connects TRBV7-9 to TRBJ1-2, with D perhaps matching TRBD1 (5 bases). V was pared by 7 bases and J by 2 bases, with 11 bases between. The CDR3 loop spans 13 amino acids. Per the germline V gene, CDR1 is SEHNR and CDR2 is FQNEAQ (reference sequence). CDR3 nucleotides: TGTGCCAGCACCCAAGCAGGGAACTATGGCTACACCTTC. It is translated as CASTQAGNYGYTF.

There are many counts of this clonotype. V usage is TRBV6-5 and J usage is TRBJ1-1; possible D gene TRBD1, 5 bases. V gave up 5 bases and J gave up 2 bases, with 15 bases separating them. Germline CDR1 MNHEY, CDR2 SVGAGI. The CDR3 extends over 15 amino acids. Here the CDR3 reads CASSITGLQNTEAFF. The CDR3 nucleotides are TGTGCCAGCAGTATAACGGGACTTCAAAACACTGAAGCTTTCTTT.

This clonotype has ten or more counts. The rearrangement links TRBV6-5 to TRBJ2-7; D is perhaps TRBD2 (6 bases). The CDR3 length is 17 residues. The germline CDR1 and CDR2 sequences are MNHEY and SVGAGI. V was shortened by 2 bases and J by 0 bases, with 17 bases between the two germline ends. The CDR3 protein is CASSYGRMRGYSYEQYF. The CDR3 coding sequence is TGTGCCAGCAGTTACGGTAGGATGCGGGGATACTCCTACGAGCAGTACTTC.

This clonotype was counted ten times or more. J is TRBJ1-2 and V is TRBV12-3 or TRBV12-4, with 8 bases matching TRBD1. V lost 5 bases to trimming and J lost 5 bases; unmatched junction nucleotides: 4. The CDR3 extends over 13 amino acids. This CDR3 is CASSRQGRYGYTF. As DNA, the CDR3 is TGTGCCAGCAGTCGACAGGGGCGATATGGCTACACCTTC.

This clonotype was seen at least ten times. One end of the junction fails to match germline, which may point to a read error. The chain joins TRBV29-1 to TRBJ1-5; no definite D call. CDR1 and CDR2 (germline): SQVTM, ANQGSEA. The length of the CDR3 is 13 residues. For the CDR3, the DNA is TGCGGCGTTGATGAGGGAATGGGACAGCCCCAGCATTTT. Translating gives CGVDEGMGQPQHF.

This clonotype was seen ten or more times. The gene calls are TRBV15 and TRBJ2-7, with 8 nucleotides matching TRBD1. Germline V gene lookup returns CDR1 LNHNV and CDR2 YYDKDF (reference sequence). The CDR3 covers 17 residues. V lost 0 bases, J lost 5 bases, and 12 bases stayed unmatched. This CDR3 reads CATSRDRPPGQDNEQYF. The CDR3 region has the DNA TGTGCCACCAGCAGAGACAGACCGCCGGGACAGGACAACGAGCAGTACTTC.

The rearrangement joins TRBV5-1 to TRBJ2-1, with 11 bases that match TRBD2. V shed 7 bases and J 4 bases; nucleotides not matched to a gene: 4. This CDR3 has 14 residues. Germline V lookup: CDR1 SGHRS, CDR2 YFSETQ. This chain's CDR3 is CASSTSGNYNEQFF. DNA for the CDR3: TGCGCCAGCTCGACTAGCGGGAATTACAATGAGCAGTTCTTC.

The chain combines TRBV2 with TRBJ1-3, with D unresolved. The ends were cut back, 7 bases at V and 0 bases at J, with 16 bases in the middle. CDR1 SNHLY and CDR2 FYNNEI come from the germline V gene. The CDR3 is 16 residues long. This CDR3 is CASIRKKPVSGNTIYF. The CDR3 nucleotides are TGTGCCAGCATCAGAAAAAAGCCAGTCTCTGGAAACACCATATATTTT.

The chain joins TRBV5-6 to TRBJ2-6; no clear D. The V gene's germline CDR1 is SGHDT and CDR2 YYEEEE. V was pared by 9 bases and J by 0 bases, with 19 bases between. This CDR3 is 17 amino acids long. DNA for the CDR3: TGTGCCACCACAGACCGGGTCGCCTTCTCTGGGGCCAACGTCCTGACTTTC. Translated: CATTDRVAFSGANVLTF.

The chain is built from TRBV5-5 and TRBJ2-5; D gene unclear. Germline V gene data show CDR1 as SGHKS and CDR2 as YYEKEE (reference sequence). The V and J ends lost 4 bases and 5 bases respectively, with 9 bases between them. The length of the CDR3 is 12 residues. The DNA for the CDR3 is TGTGCCAGCAGCCCCCCGCTTGAGACCCAGTACTTC. Residues: CASSPPLETQYF.